This T cell receptor beta chain was obtained from a study of T cell responses to AZD1222 COVID-19 vaccine (dated by TCRdb to the early 2020s). About the full investigation: TCR sequencing covered over 230 trial participants: 200 to 220 given two doses of AZD1222 and 26 given two doses of MenACWY control vaccine. Trial participants were enrolled into age subgroups of 18-55, 56-69 and 70-plus years, which contained 148, 28 and 57 TCR-sequenced participants, respectively. Points the paper makes about the study in general: Nearly half of unique spike-specific TCRs reportedly recognized epitopes outside regions mutated in the B.1.351 and B.1.1.7 variants. Most participants were white British and females outnumbered males, and the authors suggested that clonal diversity may have been underestimated. Conclusions about previously exposed vaccinees are limited, since just 6 or 7 AZD1222 recipients were seropositive for SARS-CoV-2 at baseline. In the small 56-69-year group, the increase in depth fell short of significance, most likely because of low power. Because no day 14 peak-response samples were available, the repertoires could be characterized only after the peak T cell response. After two AZD1222 doses, both the breadth and the depth of spike-specific TCRs were significantly higher than at day 0 and than in MenACWY recipients. The vaccine-associated CD4 TCRs covered the entire spike protein, and the dominant responses fell in regions 160-218 and 743-854.

As to this clone: Its target antigen remains unknown. Per-base qualities were not stored, and no clone one base away is much larger.

The CDR3 goes from the cysteine to the phenylalanine over 13 residues. Just CDR3 DNA is preserved here, 39 bases in frame from base 1. The junction shows trimming of 5 bases on V and 3 bases on J, plus 13 bases between the germline ends. The CDR1 and CDR2 encoded by the germline V gene (reference sequence) are GTSNPN and SVGIG. This specimen's time point label, per the study, means: about 28 days (+/-7) after the second vaccine dose. AZD1222 recipients with second doses at about 4 weeks or about 12 weeks were pooled, because spike-specific TCR depth and breadth did not differ between schedules. Vaccinee samples came from UK trials COV001 and COV002, including a single-blind randomized controlled phase 2/3 trial of AZD1222 (ChAdOx1 nCoV-19) in healthy adults. For TCRbeta chain sequencing, PBMC samples from trial participants were taken at day 0 and at day 28 after the second dose. The CDR3 regions of human TCRbeta chains were analyzed by immunosequencing. The study's processing was this. TCRs in the repertoires were compared against a reference library of SARS-CoV-2-specific TCRs that had been generated with the MIRA antigen-specificity platform. Breadth was defined as the fraction of unique TCRs that were SARS-CoV-2-associated. Depth was defined as the fraction of total T cells that were SARS-CoV-2-associated. Using the MIRA data, every spike-specific TCR was mapped to the spike region that the TCR reacted to and assigned to either a CD4 or a CD8 class. Log10-transformed breadth and depth values were compared by one-way ANOVA with Sidak's multiple comparisons tests. TCRdb provides this immuneACCESS table in a form limited to in-frame rearrangements. Some clones are lacking; in checked studies, under half of them reflect an unresolved V gene, and why the rest are absent is not known. The V and J calls and clone size are taken from that table; D and trimming were inferred from the DNA. For this sample there are 80,000 to 100,000 clones; around 89% appear just once. The ten largest clones take up about 2.7% of the sample.

This clonotype was sampled from an adult who received the AZD1222 COVID-19 vaccine. This material consisted of peripheral blood, taken 28 days after the second AZD1222 dose. Recombination joined TRBV30 with TRBJ1-1; there is no confident call for the D gene. The CDR3 sequence is CAWYSFGDTEAFF. The sequenced DNA: TGTGCCTGGTACTCATTTGGGGACACTGAAGCTTTCTTT.